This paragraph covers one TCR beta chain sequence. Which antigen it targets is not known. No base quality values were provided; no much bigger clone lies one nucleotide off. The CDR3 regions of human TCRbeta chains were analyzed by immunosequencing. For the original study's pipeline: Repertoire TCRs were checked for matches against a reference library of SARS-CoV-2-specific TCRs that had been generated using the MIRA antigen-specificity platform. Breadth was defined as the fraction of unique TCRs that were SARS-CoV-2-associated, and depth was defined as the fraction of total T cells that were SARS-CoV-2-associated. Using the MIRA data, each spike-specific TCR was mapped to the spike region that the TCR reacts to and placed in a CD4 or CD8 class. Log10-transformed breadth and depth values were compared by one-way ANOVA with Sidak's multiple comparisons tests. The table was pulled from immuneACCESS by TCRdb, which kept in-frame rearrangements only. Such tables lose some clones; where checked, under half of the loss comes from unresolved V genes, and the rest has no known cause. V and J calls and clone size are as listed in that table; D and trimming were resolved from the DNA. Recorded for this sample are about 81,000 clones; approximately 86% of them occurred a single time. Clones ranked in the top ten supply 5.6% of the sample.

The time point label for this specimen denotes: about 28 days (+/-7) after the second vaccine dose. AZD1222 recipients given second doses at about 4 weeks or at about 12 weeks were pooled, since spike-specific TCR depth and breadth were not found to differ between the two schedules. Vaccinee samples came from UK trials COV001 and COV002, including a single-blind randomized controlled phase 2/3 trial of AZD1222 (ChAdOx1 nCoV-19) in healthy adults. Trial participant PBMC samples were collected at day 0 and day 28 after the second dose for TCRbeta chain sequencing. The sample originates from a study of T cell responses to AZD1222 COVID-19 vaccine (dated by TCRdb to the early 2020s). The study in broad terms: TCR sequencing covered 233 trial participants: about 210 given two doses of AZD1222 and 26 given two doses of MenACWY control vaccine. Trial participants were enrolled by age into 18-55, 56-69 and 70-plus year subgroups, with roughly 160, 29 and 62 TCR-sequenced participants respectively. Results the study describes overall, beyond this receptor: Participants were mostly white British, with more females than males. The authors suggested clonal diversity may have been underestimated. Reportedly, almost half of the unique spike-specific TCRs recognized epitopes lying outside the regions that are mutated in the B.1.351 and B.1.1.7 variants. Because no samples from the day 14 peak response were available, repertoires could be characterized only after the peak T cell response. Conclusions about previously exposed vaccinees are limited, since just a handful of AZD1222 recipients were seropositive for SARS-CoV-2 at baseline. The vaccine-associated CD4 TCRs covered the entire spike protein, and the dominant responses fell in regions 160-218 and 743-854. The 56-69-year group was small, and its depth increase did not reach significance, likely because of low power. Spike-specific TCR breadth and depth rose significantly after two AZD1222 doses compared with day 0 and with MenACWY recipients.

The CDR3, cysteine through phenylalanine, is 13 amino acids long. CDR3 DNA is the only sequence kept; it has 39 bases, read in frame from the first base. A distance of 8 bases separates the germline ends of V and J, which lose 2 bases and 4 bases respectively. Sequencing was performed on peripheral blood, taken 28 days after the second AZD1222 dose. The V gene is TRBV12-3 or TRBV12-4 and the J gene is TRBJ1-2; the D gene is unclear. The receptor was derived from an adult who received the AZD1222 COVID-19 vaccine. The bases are TGTGCCAGCAGTTTAAACGGACTCTATGGCTACACCTTC. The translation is CASSLNGLYGYTF.